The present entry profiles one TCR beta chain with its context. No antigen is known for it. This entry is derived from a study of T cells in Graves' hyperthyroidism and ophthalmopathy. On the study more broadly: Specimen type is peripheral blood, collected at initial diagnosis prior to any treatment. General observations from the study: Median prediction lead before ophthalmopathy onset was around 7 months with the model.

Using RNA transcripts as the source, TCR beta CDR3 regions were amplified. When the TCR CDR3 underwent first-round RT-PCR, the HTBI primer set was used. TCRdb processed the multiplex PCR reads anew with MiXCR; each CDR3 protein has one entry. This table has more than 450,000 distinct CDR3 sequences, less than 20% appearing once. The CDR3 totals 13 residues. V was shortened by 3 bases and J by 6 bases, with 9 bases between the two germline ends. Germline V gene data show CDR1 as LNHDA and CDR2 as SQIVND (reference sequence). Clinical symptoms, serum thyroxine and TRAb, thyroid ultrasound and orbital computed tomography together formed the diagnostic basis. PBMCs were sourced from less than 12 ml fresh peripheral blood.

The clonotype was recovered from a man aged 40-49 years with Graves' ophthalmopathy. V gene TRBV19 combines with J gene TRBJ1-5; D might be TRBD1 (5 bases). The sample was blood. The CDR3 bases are TGTGCCAGTAGTATGGGGGTTCGTCAGCCCCAGCATTTT. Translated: CASSMGVRQPQHF. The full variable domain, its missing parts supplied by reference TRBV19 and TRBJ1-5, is DGGITQSPKYLFRKEGQNVTLSCEQNLNHDAMYWYRQDPGQGLRLIYYSQIVNDFQKGDIAEGYSVSREKKESFPLTVTSAQKNPTAFYLCASSMGVRQPQHFGDGTRLSIL.